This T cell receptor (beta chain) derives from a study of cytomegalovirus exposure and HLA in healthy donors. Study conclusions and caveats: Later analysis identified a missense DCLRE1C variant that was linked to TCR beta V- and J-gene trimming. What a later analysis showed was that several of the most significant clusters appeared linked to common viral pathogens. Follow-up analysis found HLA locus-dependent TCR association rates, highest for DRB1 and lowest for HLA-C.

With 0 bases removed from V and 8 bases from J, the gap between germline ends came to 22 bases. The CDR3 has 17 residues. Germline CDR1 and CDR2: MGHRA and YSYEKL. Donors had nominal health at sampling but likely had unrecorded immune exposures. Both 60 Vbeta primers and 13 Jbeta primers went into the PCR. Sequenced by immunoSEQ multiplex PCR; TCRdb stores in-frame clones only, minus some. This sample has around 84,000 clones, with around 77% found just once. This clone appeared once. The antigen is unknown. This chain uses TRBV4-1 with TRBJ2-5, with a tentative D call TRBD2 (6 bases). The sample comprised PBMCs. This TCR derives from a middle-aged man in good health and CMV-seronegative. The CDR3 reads CASSQDQTGLARVTQYF. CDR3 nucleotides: TGCGCCAGCAGCCAAGATCAAACGGGACTCGCTCGGGTTACCCAGTACTTC.